This section outlines one T cell receptor beta chain sequence together with its context. The data originate from a study of PD-1 blockade in mismatch repair-deficient tumors. Study background: All were previously treated, progressing patients with eleven to twelve mismatch repair-deficient cancer types.

Assay used: immunoSEQ multiplex PCR; TCRdb lists only in-frame clones, some missing. The table has tens of thousands of clones, 81% seen once. Every patient had mismatch repair deficiency by PCR or immunohistochemistry. TCR sequencing covered three patients who responded to pembrolizumab. The ends lost 5 bases at V and 8 bases at J; junction bases unmatched: 9. Germline CDR1 is SGHNT and CDR2 is YYREEE (reference sequence). The CDR3 covers 15 residues. The rearrangement uses TRBV5-4 and TRBJ2-1; 11 positions agree with TRBD2. The sample in question was peripheral blood, obtained 12 weeks after starting pembrolizumab. The sequence was collected from an adult with mismatch repair-deficient cancer. Here the CDR3 reads CASRRLAGGPDEQFF. CDR3 in DNA: TGTGCCAGCAGACGTTTAGCGGGAGGGCCTGATGAGCAGTTCTTC.